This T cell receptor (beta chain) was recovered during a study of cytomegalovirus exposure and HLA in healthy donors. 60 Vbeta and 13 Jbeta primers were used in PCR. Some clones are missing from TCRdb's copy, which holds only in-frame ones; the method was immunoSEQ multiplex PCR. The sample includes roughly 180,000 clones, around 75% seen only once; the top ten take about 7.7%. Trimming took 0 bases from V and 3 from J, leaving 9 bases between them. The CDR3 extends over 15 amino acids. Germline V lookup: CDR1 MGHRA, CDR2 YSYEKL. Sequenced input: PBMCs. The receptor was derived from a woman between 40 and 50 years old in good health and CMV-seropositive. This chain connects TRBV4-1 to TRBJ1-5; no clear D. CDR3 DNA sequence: TGCGCCAGCAGCCAAGATCCGGGGTACAATCAGCCCCAGCATTTT. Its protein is CASSQDPGYNQPQHF.